Each of the 28 T cell receptor beta chains below was sequenced from the same sample in a study of blood T cell repertoires in COVID-19. Using immunoSEQ multiplex PCR, the repertoire was profiled, and TCRdb retains in-frame clones only, with some absent. Of some 230,000 clones listed, roughly nine tenths are singletons. Specimen: PBMCs or T cells enriched from blood (not recorded which). These receptors were taken from a woman aged 18-29 years in a cohort exposed to, infected with or recovered from COVID-19 (not recorded which).

The gene calls are TRBV29-1 and TRBJ1-1; D not resolved. Per the germline V gene, CDR1 is SQVTM and CDR2 is ANQGSEA. V dropped 1 base and J dropped 3 bases, with 9 bases sitting between them. The CDR3 runs to 13 residues. This CDR3 reads CSVEVSSDTEAFF. The CDR3 nucleotides read TGCAGCGTTGAAGTCTCCTCGGACACTGAAGCTTTCTTT.

The rearrangement uses TRBV6-7 and TRBJ1-5; D is possibly TRBD1 (5 bases). TRBV6-7 is treated as an ORF (open reading frame) with a function not yet certain. Trimming took off 8 bases at V and 3 bases at J, with 23 bases between the two ends. The CDR3 totals 17 residues. The CDR3 coding sequence is TGTGCCAGCGGGTTGCCGAAGGGGCACCTCTCCAATCAGCCCCAGCATTTT. The encoded protein is CASGLPKGHLSNQPQHF.

This chain connects TRBV11-2 to TRBJ1-1, with D uncertain. V gave up 5 bases and J gave up 0 bases, with 13 bases separating them. This CDR3 spans 15 amino acids. Looked up from germline, CDR1 is SGHAT and CDR2 is FQNNGV. CDR3 sequence (DNA): TGTGCCAGCAGCCCACGACGGGATCTGAACACTGAAGCTTTCTTT. As protein: CASSPRRDLNTEAFF.

The J gene is TRBJ1-1, the V gene TRBV19, with TRBD1 matching 12 bases. CDR1 and CDR2 (germline): LNHDA, SQIVND (reference sequence). The CDR3 is 15 residues long. The V segment lost 5 bases and the J segment 5 bases; nucleotides outside the gene matches: 6. The CDR3 sequence: CASSPWDRGRTEAFF. Written as DNA, the CDR3 is TGTGCCAGTAGTCCCTGGGACAGGGGGCGTACTGAAGCTTTCTTT.

This rearrangement joins TRBV5-6 to TRBJ1-2; 8 bases fit TRBD1. This CDR3 has 15 residues. CDR1 and CDR2 (germline): SGHDT, YYEEEE. With 3 bases clipped from V and 2 bases from J, the junction kept 6 bases outside the gene matches. The CDR3: CASSSSGQGNYGYTF. The CDR3 DNA is TGTGCCAGCAGCTCATCCGGACAGGGAAACTATGGCTACACCTTC.

The chain couples TRBV3-1 (or the pseudogene TRBV3-2) to TRBJ1-5; 7 nucleotides align to TRBD1. Germline lookup yields CDR1 LGHDT and CDR2 YNNKEL (reference sequence). V was pared by 6 bases and J by 3 bases, with 5 bases of the junction left unmatched. This CDR3 is 14 amino acids long. CDR3 in DNA: TGTGCCAGCAGTATGACAGGGACCAATCAGCCCCAGCATTTT. Its translation is CASSMTGTNQPQHF.

This clone appeared once. The chain couples TRBV9 to TRBJ2-2, with 13 nucleotides matching TRBD2. This CDR3 is built from 15 residues. V lost 3 bases, J lost 5 bases, and 1 base stayed unmatched. Germline values: CDR1 SGDLS, CDR2 YYNGEE. CDR3 in DNA: TGTGCCAGCAGCGGGACTAGCGGGAGTACCGGGGAGCTGTTTTTT. It specifies CASSGTSGSTGELFF.

V is TRBV19 and J is TRBJ1-5, with D tentatively TRBD1 (5 bases). Germline lookup yields CDR1 LNHDA and CDR2 SQIVND (reference sequence). The CDR3 contains 14 residues. Trimming took 6 bases from V and 0 from J, leaving 9 bases between them. The CDR3 bases are TGTGCCAGTAGGGTAGGGGCTAGCAATCAGCCCCAGCATTTT. This encodes CASRVGASNQPQHF.

The chain employs TRBV19 and TRBJ2-3; 8 positions agree with TRBD2. Per germline, CDR1 LNHDA and CDR2 SQIVND (reference sequence). CDR3 length: 15 residues. V trimming: 4 bases; J trimming: 0 bases; junction bases outside the gene matches: 3. The CDR3 sequence is CASSRLAQSTDTQYF. In DNA form, the CDR3 reads TGTGCCAGTAGTAGACTAGCGCAGAGCACAGATACGCAGTATTTT.

The rearrangement joins TRBV6-5 to TRBJ2-7, with TRBD1 matching 7 bases. Looked up from germline, CDR1 is MNHEY and CDR2 is SVGAGI. V shed 8 bases and J 1 base; nucleotides not matched to a gene: 8. CDR3 length equals 14 residues. The CDR3 DNA is TGTGCCAGCGACCGACAGGGACGATCCTACGAGCAGTACTTC. It is translated as CASDRQGRSYEQYF.

This clone has a single count. The gene calls are TRBV3-1 (or the pseudogene TRBV3-2) and TRBJ1-1; 8 bases agree with TRBD1. V shed 4 bases and J 5 bases; nucleotides not matched to a gene: 3. The CDR3 length is 13 residues. The germline V gene encodes CDR1 LGHDT and CDR2 YNNKEL (reference sequence). Written as DNA, the CDR3 is TGTGCCAGCAGCCGGACAGGGTTGACTGAAGCTTTCTTT. It specifies CASSRTGLTEAFF.

This clone came up once. The rearrangement uses TRBV12-3 or TRBV12-4 and TRBJ2-3; no definite D call. Trimming stripped 5 bases from V and 6 bases from J, with 12 bases between. The CDR3 length is 13 residues. The CDR3 sequence is CASSLPWADTQYF. In nucleotides, the CDR3 is TGTGCCAGCAGTCTACCGTGGGCGGATACGCAGTATTTT.

The CDR3 region has the DNA TGTGCCAGCAGTCCCATGGCAGGGATGGGGGGCTACACCTTC. As protein: CASSPMAGMGGYTF. The chain is built from TRBV6-2 or TRBV6-3 and TRBJ1-2, with a weak D call TRBD1 (5 bases). The CDR3 sequence is 14 residues long. Trimming removed 5 bases from V and 8 bases from J, with 18 bases in between. CDR1 and CDR2 from the germline V gene are MNHEY and SVGEGT.

V and J are TRBV24-1 and TRBJ1-5; D gene unclear. The CDR3 is 13 residues long. Between the trimmed V and J ends, which lost 7 bases and 6 bases, there was a span of 12 bases. The germline V gene has CDR1 KGHDR and CDR2 SFDVKD. The CDR3 loop is CATSQTGFQPQHF. The CDR3 nucleotides are TGTGCCACCAGCCAGACGGGGTTTCAGCCCCAGCATTTT.

The rearrangement uses TRBV24-1 and TRBJ2-1; 8 nucleotides match TRBD2. The CDR3 has 16 residues. CDR1 KGHDR and CDR2 SFDVKD come from the germline V gene. Germline trimming cut 2 bases from V and 4 bases from J; bases unmatched to any gene: 6. The CDR3 bases are TGTGCCACCAGTGATTCTCGGCGGGGGGCGTACAATGAGCAGTTCTTC. Translated: CATSDSRRGAYNEQFF.

The chain joins TRBV28 to TRBJ1-1; tentatively, D is TRBD1 (6 bases). The CDR3 length is 16 residues. CDR1 MDHEN and CDR2 SYDVKM come from the germline V gene. V was cut by 6 bases and J by 1 base, with 18 bases left in between. Here the CDR3 reads CASRYRQGMRNTEAFF. The CDR3 nucleotides are TGTGCCAGCAGATACCGTCAGGGGATGAGGAACACTGAAGCTTTCTTT.

Worth noting for this clone: Other DNA sequences in the sample encode the same CDR3. The chain joins TRBV29-1 to TRBJ2-2; possibly TRBD1 for D (5 bases). From germline, CDR1 is SQVTM and CDR2 ANQGSEA. The CDR3 sequence is 11 residues long. V lost 6 bases, J lost 5 bases, and 7 bases lay in between. This CDR3 is CSVAGTGELFF. CDR3 nucleotide sequence: TGCAGCGTGGCAGGGACCGGGGAGCTGTTTTTT.

The J gene is TRBJ1-2, the V gene TRBV6-6, with D perhaps TRBD1 (6 bases). The CDR3 consists of 15 residues. V lost 5 bases to trimming and J lost 8 bases, with 21 bases between them. The germline CDR1 and CDR2 sequences are MNHNY and SVGAGI (reference sequence). The DNA for the CDR3 is TGTGCCAGCAGTGATCCGACAGGAGCCTCCTACGGCTACACCTTC. Translation: CASSDPTGASYGYTF.

The chain combines TRBV2 with TRBJ2-7; 8 nucleotides align to TRBD1. From germline, CDR1 is SNHLY and CDR2 FYNNEI. The trim removed 2 bases at V and 4 bases at J, leaving 4 bases unmatched. This CDR3 spans 14 amino acids. CDR3 DNA sequence: TGTGCCAGCAGTGAACAGGGGGCCAGGTACGAGCAGTACTTC. Translation: CASSEQGARYEQYF.

V usage is TRBV10-3 and J usage is TRBJ2-2, with D possibly TRBD2 on 5 matching bases. The V and J ends lost 6 bases and 7 bases respectively, with 6 bases between them. CDR3 length: 11 amino acids. Germline CDR1 reads ENHRY; CDR2 reads SYGVKD. CDR3 loop: CAIRGGGELFF. CDR3 bases: TGTGCCATCAGAGGAGGCGGGGAGCTGTTTTTT.

The chain couples TRBV5-1 to TRBJ2-3; maybe TRBD2 (6 bases). Germline lookup yields CDR1 SGHRS and CDR2 YFSETQ. The CDR3 is 15 amino acids. V was pared by 0 bases and J by 3 bases, with 11 bases between. The CDR3 here is CASSLVDGGTDTQYF. The CDR3 nucleotides read TGCGCCAGCAGCTTGGTTGACGGGGGAACAGATACGCAGTATTTT. The full variable domain, with the rest looked up from reference TRBV5-1 and TRBJ2-3, is KAGVTQTPRYLIKTRGQQVTLSCSPISGHRSVSWYQQTPGQGLQFLFEYFSETQRNKGNFPGRFSGRQFSNSRSEMNVSTLELGDSALYLCASSLVDGGTDTQYFGPGTRLTVL.

The chain uses TRBV5-1 and TRBJ1-2, with 11 bases that match TRBD1. CDR1 is SGHRS, CDR2 YFSETQ, per germline. Trimming removed 4 bases from V and 5 bases from J; junction bases left unmatched: 4. The length of the CDR3 is 14 residues. The DNA of the CDR3 is TGCGCCAGCAGCGTGGACAGGGGGCGATATGGCTACACCTTC. This translates into CASSVDRGRYGYTF.

V and J are TRBV2 and TRBJ1-6, with D hard to call. CDR1 is SNHLY, CDR2 FYNNEI, per germline. The CDR3 has 15 residues. Trimming removed 6 bases at V and 0 bases at J, with 9 bases between. CDR3: CASRAGSSYNSPLHF. DNA of the CDR3: TGTGCCAGCAGAGCGGGAAGCTCCTATAATTCACCCCTCCACTTT.

This chain connects TRBV10-1 to TRBJ1-5, with D unresolved. This CDR3 spans 17 amino acids. Germline assignment: CDR1 WNHNN and CDR2 SYGVQD (reference sequence). V lost 0 bases to trimming and J lost 0 bases, with 12 bases between them. The CDR3 loop reads CASSESAKVYSNQPQHF. In DNA, the CDR3 is TGCGCCAGCAGTGAGTCAGCGAAAGTTTATAGCAATCAGCCCCAGCATTTT.

The rearrangement uses TRBV5-5 and TRBJ2-7, with 7 bases matching TRBD1. This CDR3 contains 14 residues. V gave up 3 bases and J gave up 4 bases; unmatched junction bases: 7. From germline, CDR1 is SGHKS and CDR2 YYEKEE (reference sequence). This CDR3 is CASSWLGTDYEQYF. The CDR3 region has the DNA TGTGCCAGCAGCTGGCTGGGGACAGATTACGAGCAGTACTTC.

The chain is built from TRBV4-2 and TRBJ1-1, with a weak D call TRBD1 (6 bases). In germline, CDR1 is LGHNA, CDR2 YNFKEQ. The CDR3 is made up of 15 amino acids. V shed 3 bases and J shed 1 base, with 12 bases lying between them. The chain's CDR3 is CASSHVPQGNTEAFF. In nucleotides, the CDR3 is TGTGCCAGCAGCCACGTTCCACAGGGGAACACTGAAGCTTTCTTT.

The gene calls are TRBV28 and TRBJ1-1; D is perhaps TRBD1 (5 bases). Germline CDR1 MDHEN, CDR2 SYDVKM. V was shortened by 1 base and J by 2 bases, with 20 bases between the two germline ends. The CDR3 consists of 18 residues. The chain's CDR3 is CASSLLWLVGRENTEAFF. CDR3 DNA sequence: TGTGCCAGCAGTTTATTATGGTTGGTGGGCAGGGAAAACACTGAAGCTTTCTTT.

The chain recombines TRBV7-2 with TRBJ2-7; D might be TRBD2 (7 bases). The CDR3 loop spans 15 amino acids. CDR1 and CDR2 from the germline V gene are SGHTA and FQGNSA. Trimming left V 3 bases short and J 5 bases short, with 17 bases between. The CDR3 nucleotides are TGTGCCAGCAGCTTTTTACGGGGGGCGTCGGACGAGCAGTACTTC. Amino acids: CASSFLRGASDEQYF. Variable domain in full (rest from reference TRBV7-2 and TRBJ2-7): GAGVSQSPSNKVTEKGKDVELRCDPISGHTALYWYRQSLGQGLEFLIYFQGNSAPDKSGLPSDRFSAERTGGSVSTLTIQRTQQEDSAVYLCASSFLRGASDEQYFGPGTRLTVT.